This T cell receptor (beta chain) was sequenced for a study of T cell changes during pregnancy in multiple sclerosis (dated by TCRdb to about 2019). Some background on the complete study: The study looked at changes in the T cell repertoire across pregnancy in women with multiple sclerosis.

Trimming removed 8 bases from V and 8 bases from J, leaving 9 bases between the germline ends. The CDR3 numbers 9 residues from cysteine through phenylalanine. The entry retains the CDR3 DNA only, 27 bases that are in frame from base 1. Looking up the germline V gene (reference sequence) yields CDR1 GTSNPN and CDR2 SVGIG. The library was generated by the immunoSEQ multiplex PCR assay. This immuneACCESS table, as held by TCRdb, lists in-frame sequences with V and J called but not all clones. Of the missing ones, under half trace to an unresolved V gene in checked studies; the others have no known cause. For this sample there are around 100,000 clones; 85% to 95% appear just once. Jointly, the top ten make up approximately 1.2% of the sample. Comment on this clone: What this receptor recognizes is not known. Base qualities were left out, and no much larger clone turns up one base away.

The chain uses TRBV30 and TRBJ1-1, with TRBD1 as a weak D call on 5 bases. This TCR was recovered from a female donor with multiple sclerosis, enrolled in a pregnancy study. The specimen comprised peripheral blood, sampled in the second trimester of pregnancy. The CDR3 sequence is CAIGAEAFF. The base sequence is TGTGCCATAGGGGCAGAAGCTTTCTTT.